The 18 T cell receptor beta chains given below trace back to one sample, sequenced in a study of beta chain features in type 1 diabetes. General observations from the study: All four CD4+ subsets of Type 1 diabetes patients contained TCRB CDR3s that were moderately but significantly shorter.

Isolated RNA was reverse transcribed in full, so expressed TCRB transcripts were sequenced. Clones were sequenced by immunoSEQ multiplex PCR, and TCRdb holds only the in-frame ones, with some missing. The sample contains about 700,000 clones, roughly an eighth of which appear only once. For these TCRs, the target antigens are not known. What was sequenced was naive CD4+ T cells from blood. These receptor sequences come from a man aged 18 to 30 with type 1 diabetes.

A few counts support this clone. Other DNA sequences in this sample translate to the same CDR3. This sequence joins TRBV30 and TRBJ1-2; D not resolved. CDR1 GTSNPN and CDR2 SVGIG come from the germline V gene (reference sequence). This CDR3 comprises 11 residues. The V end was cut by 1 base, the J end by 5 bases, with 5 bases between. CDR3 sequence (DNA): TGTGCCTGGAGTGCCGGATATGGCTACACCTTC. Translation gives CAWSAGYGYTF.

This clone was recorded a few times. J is TRBJ2-4 and V is TRBV28, with a tentative D call TRBD1 (6 bases). The V gene lost 7 bases and the J gene lost 6 bases, with 19 bases spanning the gap. The CDR3 is 15 residues long. Per the germline V gene, CDR1 is MDHEN and CDR2 is SYDVKM. This CDR3 is CASNLEGGSGNIQYF. In DNA form, the CDR3 reads TGTGCCAGCAACCTGGAAGGGGGTTCGGGAAACATTCAGTACTTC.

This clone was counted a few times. The chain carries TRBV9 and TRBJ2-1; no definite D call. This CDR3 is built from 14 residues. Germline V CDR1 and CDR2: SGDLS, YYNGEE. With 0 bases removed from V and 0 bases from J, the gap between germline ends came to 4 bases. CDR3 sequence reads: CASSVEDSYNEQFF. CDR3 nucleotides: TGTGCCAGCAGCGTAGAAGACTCCTACAATGAGCAGTTCTTC.

A few counts support this clone. As DNA, the CDR3 is TGTGCCAGCAGCTCCCTAGCGGGGGGGCGTCGGGAGACCCAGTACTTC. It translates to CASSSLAGGRRETQYF. The gene calls are TRBV7-9 and TRBJ2-5; 12 nucleotides align to TRBD2. Trimming cost V 4 bases and J 5 bases; bases outside gene matches: 8. The CDR3 has 16 amino acids. The germline CDR1 and CDR2 sequences are SEHNR and FQNEAQ (reference sequence). The full variable domain, rest sourced from reference TRBV7-9 and TRBJ2-5, is DTGVSQNPRHKITKRGQNVTFRCDPISEHNRLYWYRQTLGQGPEFLTYFQNEAQLEKSRLLSDRFSAERPKGSFSTLEIQRTEQGDSAMYLCASSSLAGGRRETQYFGPGTRLLVL.

This clone occurred a few times. This sequence joins TRBV18 and TRBJ2-2; 10 bases are a match to TRBD2. Germline V gene sequence: CDR1 KGHSH, CDR2 LQKENI. This CDR3 spans 16 amino acids. V was pared by 5 bases and J by 0 bases, with 3 bases of the junction left unmatched. CDR3 amino acids: CASSGTSATNTGELFF. The CDR3 DNA sequence: TGTGCCAGCTCAGGGACTAGCGCTACGAACACCGGGGAGCTGTTTTTT.

This sequence joins TRBV5-1 and TRBJ1-1; D not resolved. Trimming took off 0 bases at V and 6 bases at J, with 18 bases between the two ends. CDR1 is SGHRS, CDR2 YFSETQ, per germline. CDR3 length equals 16 residues. CDR3 coding DNA: TGCGCCAGCAGCTTGGAGGTATATCCCATGGGTTCTGAAGCTTTCTTT. As protein: CASSLEVYPMGSEAFF.

The rearrangement links TRBV5-1 to TRBJ1-4; no clear D gene. CDR3 length equals 15 residues. Per germline, CDR1 SGHRS and CDR2 YFSETQ. V lost 0 bases to trimming and J lost 3 bases, with 9 bases between them. The DNA of the CDR3 is TGCGCCAGCAGCTTGGCACAAGGCGCTAATGAAAAACTGTTTTTT. Encoded protein: CASSLAQGANEKLFF.

CDR3 bases: TGTGCCAGCAGTCCGCAGGCGTCCGGGGACTACACCTTC. Translated: CASSPQASGDYTF. V and J are TRBV6-1 and TRBJ1-2; D remains ambiguous. The V end was cut by 5 bases, the J end by 10 bases, with 17 bases between. The germline gives CDR1 MNHNS, CDR2 SASEGT. The CDR3 runs to 13 residues.

This clone was counted only a few times. The gene calls are TRBV30 and TRBJ1-3; TRBD1 is a possible D gene (5 bases). Germline-derived CDR1 and CDR2 are GTSNPN and SVGIG (reference sequence). The CDR3 is 15 amino acids. Deletions cut 3 bases from V and 0 bases from J, with 12 bases between. The CDR3 nucleotides are TGTGCCTGGAGCTCCGACAGCAACTCTGGAAACACCATATATTTT. It is translated as CAWSSDSNSGNTIYF.

The rearrangement joins TRBV30 to TRBJ1-3; unclear D gene. Germline assignment: CDR1 GTSNPN and CDR2 SVGIG (reference sequence). V was trimmed by 5 bases and J by 4 bases, leaving 12 bases between them. The CDR3 has 13 residues. CDR3 nucleotide sequence: TGTGCCTGGGGTACCCCGGGAGGAAACACCATATATTTT. Translating it yields CAWGTPGGNTIYF. The whole variable domain, remainder taken from reference TRBV30 and TRBJ1-3, is SQTIHQWPATLVQPVGSPLSLECTVEGTSNPNLYWYRQAAGRGLQLLFYSVGIGQISSEVPQNLSASRPQDRQFILSSKKLLLSDSGFYLCAWGTPGGNTIYFGEGSWLTVV.

V and J are TRBV4-1 and TRBJ1-5, with D perhaps TRBD1 (5 bases). The CDR3 contains 18 residues. V lost 3 bases and J lost 5, with 23 bases in between. Germline lookup yields CDR1 MGHRA and CDR2 YSYEKL. The CDR3: CASSQLTGASRDDQPQHF. CDR3 DNA sequence: TGCGCCAGCAGCCAGCTGACCGGGGCAAGTAGGGACGATCAGCCCCAGCATTTT.

This clone was counted only a few times. The chain has TRBV7-9 and TRBJ2-1; no clear D gene. Deletions cut 1 base from V and 8 bases from J, with 9 bases between. The length of the CDR3 is 13 residues. Germline V lookup: CDR1 SEHNR, CDR2 FQNEAQ (reference sequence). The CDR3 spells CASSLGPGYEQFF. The CDR3 DNA reads TGTGCCAGCAGCTTAGGACCGGGCTATGAGCAGTTCTTC. The whole variable domain, remainder taken from reference TRBV7-9 and TRBJ2-1, is DTGVSQNPRHKITKRGQNVTFRCDPISEHNRLYWYRQTLGQGPEFLTYFQNEAQLEKSRLLSDRFSAERPKGSFSTLEIQRTEQGDSAMYLCASSLGPGYEQFFGPGTRLTVL.

This clone was seen more than once but under ten times. A junction end diverges from the germline sequence, so it may reflect a read error. The chain links TRBV12-5 to TRBJ2-5; 10 bases align to TRBD1. Germline V lookup: CDR1 LGHNT, CDR2 FRNRAP. CDR3 length: 12 residues. The CDR3 reads CASGLNRDRGNF. CDR3 nucleotide sequence: TGTGCTAGTGGTTTGAACCGGGACAGGGGTAACTTC.

The chain recombines TRBV5-1 with TRBJ2-5, with 9 bases matching TRBD1. Germline lookup yields CDR1 SGHRS and CDR2 YFSETQ. The junction had 6 bases not matched to a gene; V was cut back by 4 bases and J by 5 bases. The length of the CDR3 is 14 residues. The CDR3 DNA follows: TGCGCCAGCAGCCGGACAGGGGCTCGGGAGACCCAGTACTTC. Its translation is CASSRTGARETQYF.

The chain couples TRBV2 to TRBJ1-2; D call uncertain. Germline lookup yields CDR1 SNHLY and CDR2 FYNNEI. The V gene lost 6 bases and the J gene lost 7 bases, with 15 bases spanning the gap. The CDR3 covers 13 residues. The DNA for the CDR3 is TGTGCCAGCAGAGCACAATACTCGACTGGCTACACCTTC. As protein: CASRAQYSTGYTF.

The chain recombines TRBV30 with TRBJ1-1, with a tentative D call TRBD1 (5 bases). Germline lookup yields CDR1 GTSNPN and CDR2 SVGIG (reference sequence). This CDR3 has 14 residues. Trimming left V 0 bases short and J 4 bases short, with 12 bases between. The CDR3 region is CAWSVDTRVTEAFF. The CDR3 DNA reads TGTGCCTGGAGTGTGGACACTAGAGTCACTGAAGCTTTCTTT.

This clone turned up a few times. This chain connects TRBV30 to TRBJ1-2; D gene ambiguous. Trimming took off 1 base at V and 11 bases at J, with 11 bases between the two ends. The germline V gene encodes CDR1 GTSNPN and CDR2 SVGIG (reference sequence). The CDR3 length is 11 residues. The DNA of the CDR3 is TGTGCCTGGAGTGAGGTATTGAGATACACCTTC. Translating gives CAWSEVLRYTF.

The rearrangement joins TRBV18 to TRBJ1-5; no definite D call. V was shortened by 2 bases and J by 6 bases, with 8 bases between the two germline ends. CDR1 is KGHSH and CDR2 is LQKENI in the germline V gene. This CDR3 has 13 amino acids. The CDR3 DNA follows: TGTGCCAGCTCACCAAGTTGGGGTCAGCCCCAGCATTTT. Amino acids: CASSPSWGQPQHF.